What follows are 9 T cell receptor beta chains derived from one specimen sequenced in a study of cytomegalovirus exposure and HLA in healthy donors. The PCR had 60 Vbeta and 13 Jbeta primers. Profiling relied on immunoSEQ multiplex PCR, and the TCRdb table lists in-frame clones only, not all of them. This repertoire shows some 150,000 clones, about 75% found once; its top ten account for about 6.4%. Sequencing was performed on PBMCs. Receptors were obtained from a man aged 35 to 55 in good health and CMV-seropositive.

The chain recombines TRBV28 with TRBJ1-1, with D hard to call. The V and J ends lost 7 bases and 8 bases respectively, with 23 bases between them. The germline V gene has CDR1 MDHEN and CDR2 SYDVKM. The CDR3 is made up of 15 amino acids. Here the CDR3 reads CASTPAGGGYKEAFF. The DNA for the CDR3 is TGTGCCAGCACCCCGGCGGGAGGAGGTTATAAAGAAGCTTTCTTT.

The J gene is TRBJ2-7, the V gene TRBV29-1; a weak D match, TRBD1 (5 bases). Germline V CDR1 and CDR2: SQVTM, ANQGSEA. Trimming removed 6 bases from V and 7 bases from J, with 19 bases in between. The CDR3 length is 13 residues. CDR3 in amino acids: CSVSQGAVQEQYF. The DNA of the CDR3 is TGCAGCGTCAGCCAAGGGGCAGTTCAGGAGCAGTACTTC.

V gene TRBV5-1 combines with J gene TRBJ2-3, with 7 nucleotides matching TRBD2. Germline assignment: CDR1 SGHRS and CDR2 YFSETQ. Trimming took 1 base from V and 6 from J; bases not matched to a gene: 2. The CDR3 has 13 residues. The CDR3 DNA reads TGCGCCAGCAGCTTGAATAGCGGGGATACGCAGTATTTT. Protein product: CASSLNSGDTQYF.

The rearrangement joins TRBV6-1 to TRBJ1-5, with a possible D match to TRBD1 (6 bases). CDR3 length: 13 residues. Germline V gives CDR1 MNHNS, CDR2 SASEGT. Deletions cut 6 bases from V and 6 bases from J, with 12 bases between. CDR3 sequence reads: CASSQTGFQPQHF. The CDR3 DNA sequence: TGTGCCAGCAGCCAGACAGGTTTTCAGCCCCAGCATTTT.

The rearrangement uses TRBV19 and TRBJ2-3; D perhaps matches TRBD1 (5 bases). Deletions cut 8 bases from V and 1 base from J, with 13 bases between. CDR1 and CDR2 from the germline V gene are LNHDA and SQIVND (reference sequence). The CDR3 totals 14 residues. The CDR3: CASGALDGTDTQYF. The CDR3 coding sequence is TGTGCCAGTGGGGCTCTAGATGGCACAGATACGCAGTATTTT.

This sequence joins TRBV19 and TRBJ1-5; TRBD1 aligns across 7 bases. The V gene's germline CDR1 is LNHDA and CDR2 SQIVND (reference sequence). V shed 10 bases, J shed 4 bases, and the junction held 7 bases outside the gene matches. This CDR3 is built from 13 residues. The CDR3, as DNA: TGTGCCATTTCCGGGACAGCTAATCAGCCCCAGCATTTT. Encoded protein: CAISGTANQPQHF.

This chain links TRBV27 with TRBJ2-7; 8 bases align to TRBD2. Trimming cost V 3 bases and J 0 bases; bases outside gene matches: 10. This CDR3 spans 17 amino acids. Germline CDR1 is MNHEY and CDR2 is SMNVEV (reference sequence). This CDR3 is CASSFGGAGGRSYEQYF. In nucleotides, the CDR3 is TGTGCCAGCAGTTTTGGTGGGGCGGGGGGACGCTCCTACGAGCAGTACTTC.

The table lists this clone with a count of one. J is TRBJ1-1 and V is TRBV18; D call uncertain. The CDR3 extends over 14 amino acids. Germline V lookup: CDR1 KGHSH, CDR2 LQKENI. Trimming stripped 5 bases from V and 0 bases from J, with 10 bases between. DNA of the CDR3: TGTGCCAGCTCAGTCGGAGCTATGAACACTGAAGCTTTCTTT. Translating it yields CASSVGAMNTEAFF.

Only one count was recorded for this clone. CDR3 DNA: TGCGCCAGCAGCTGGGGCGGGATCTCGTATTCCTACGAGCAGTACTTC. The encoded protein is CASSWGGISYSYEQYF. The rearrangement uses TRBV5-1 and TRBJ2-7, with D perhaps TRBD2 (6 bases). The CDR3 is 16 residues long. Germline V gene lookup returns CDR1 SGHRS and CDR2 YFSETQ. V was cut by 3 bases and J by 1 base, with 17 bases left in between. The full variable domain, completed using reference TRBV5-1 and TRBJ2-7, is KAGVTQTPRYLIKTRGQQVTLSCSPISGHRSVSWYQQTPGQGLQFLFEYFSETQRNKGNFPGRFSGRQFSNSRSEMNVSTLELGDSALYLCASSWGGISYSYEQYFGPGTRLTVT.